The 15 T cell receptor beta chains below all came from one sample that was sequenced in a study of blood T cells in healthy people across ages. It was with a sample-barcoded 5' primer and a J-beta primer mix that a second PCR of roughly 6 to 11 cycles was run. TCRdb analysed the 5' RACE reads with MiXCR anew, one entry per CDR3 protein. The top ten clones hold 7.5% to 9% of a sample with roughly 560,000 distinct CDR3 sequences, less than 25% of them seen once. These sequences were also reported in another study, on T cells of mothers and their children.

Sequencing was done on a sample of blood. These receptors all come from a boy younger than 18 in good health.

This clonotype has a handful of counts. The chain links TRBV7-8 to TRBJ1-4; D might be TRBD1 (6 bases). V dropped 7 bases and J dropped 4 bases, with 16 bases sitting between them. There are 15 residues in the CDR3. Germline V lookup: CDR1 SGHVS, CDR2 FQNEAQ. Written as DNA, the CDR3 is TGTGCCAGCACCCTTTCAGGGGAGGGTAATGAAAAACTGTTTTTT. As protein: CASTLSGEGNEKLFF. The full variable domain, its missing parts supplied by reference TRBV7-8 and TRBJ1-4, is GAGVSQSPRYKVAKRGQDVALRCDPISGHVSLFWYQQALGQGPEFLTYFQNEAQLDKSGLPSDRFFAERPEGSVSTLKIQRTQQEDSAVYLCASTLSGEGNEKLFFGSGTQLSVL.

This clonotype was seen ten or more times. The chain recombines TRBV5-1 with TRBJ2-5; D ambiguous. There are 13 residues in the CDR3. Trimming left V 0 bases short and J 5 bases short, with 8 bases between. CDR1 SGHRS and CDR2 YFSETQ come from the germline V gene. DNA of the CDR3: TGCGCCAGCAGCTTGGCGGCCGGTGAGACCCAGTACTTC. Protein sequence: CASSLAAGETQYF.

This chain's CDR3 is CAISEGPGYNEQFF. CDR3 in DNA: TGTGCCATCAGTGAGGGTCCAGGGTACAATGAGCAGTTCTTC. The genes are TRBV10-3 and TRBJ2-1; TRBD1 is a possible D gene (5 bases). The CDR3 is 14 residues long. With 2 bases removed from V and 4 bases from J, the gap between germline ends came to 9 bases. The germline gives CDR1 ENHRY, CDR2 SYGVKD.

This chain connects TRBV9 to TRBJ2-6; D not certain. The CDR3 length is 15 residues. V lost 0 bases to trimming and J lost 0 bases, with 4 bases between them. Per the germline V gene, CDR1 is SGDLS and CDR2 is YYNGEE. The CDR3 reads CASSVGSSGANVLTF. The CDR3, as DNA: TGTGCCAGCAGCGTAGGAAGCTCTGGGGCCAACGTCCTGACTTTC.

The chain recombines TRBV9 with TRBJ2-5; D is perhaps TRBD1 (5 bases). Germline V gene sequence: CDR1 SGDLS, CDR2 YYNGEE. This CDR3 comprises 15 residues. V lost 0 bases, J lost 1 base, and 10 bases lay in between. The CDR3 sequence: CASSVGGAIQETQYF. The CDR3 DNA reads TGTGCCAGCAGCGTAGGGGGCGCCATCCAAGAGACCCAGTACTTC.

In its sample, this clonotype was seen a few times. The rearrangement uses TRBV15 and TRBJ1-1, with a tentative D call TRBD1 (5 bases). Germline V gene sequence: CDR1 LNHNV, CDR2 YYDKDF (reference sequence). V was shortened by 1 base and J by 3 bases, with 12 bases between the two germline ends. The CDR3 spans 15 residues. The CDR3 DNA reads as TGTGCCACCAGCAGAGTGGGGCGCCGTGACACTGAAGCTTTCTTT. Encoded protein: CATSRVGRRDTEAFF. Full variable domain (rest looked up from reference TRBV15 and TRBJ1-1): DAMVIQNPRYQVTQFGKPVTLSCSQTLNHNVMYWYQQKSSQAPKLLFHYYDKDFNNEADTPDNFQSRRPNTSFCFLDIRSPGLGDTAMYLCATSRVGRRDTEAFFGQGTRLTVV.

The chain couples TRBV20-1 to TRBJ2-5; TRBD2 is a possible D gene (6 bases). The DNA end is more similar to TRBJ2-7, so the J call may be wrong. The germline CDR1 and CDR2 sequences are DFQATT and SNEGSKA (reference sequence). The CDR3 runs 14 residues. CDR3 nucleotide sequence: TGCAGTGCTAGAGGGGTGCAGGGAGGTTACGAGCAGTACTTC. Translation: CSARGVQGGYEQYF.

This clonotype was counted only a few times. It is likely a read error, because the conserved phenylalanine at the end of the CDR3 is missing. This sequence joins TRBV12-3 or TRBV12-4 and TRBJ2-5; D tentatively fits TRBD1 or TRBD2 (6 bases each). There are 16 residues in the CDR3. V dropped 6 bases and J dropped 1 base, with 18 bases sitting between them. CDR3 loop: CASSWEAGDLQETQYL. As DNA, the CDR3 is TGTGCCAGCAGCTGGGAGGCAGGGGACCTCCAAGAGACCCAGTACCTC.

This clonotype was recorded many times. This sequence joins TRBV29-1 and TRBJ2-1; 7 bases are shared with TRBD2. The CDR3 runs to 18 residues. V was clipped by 1 base and J by 5 bases; unmatched bases: 17. The V gene's germline CDR1 is SQVTM and CDR2 ANQGSEA. The CDR3 loop is CSVEGLGGAGVFNNEQFF. DNA of the CDR3: TGCAGCGTTGAAGGTTTGGGAGGGGCAGGAGTGTTCAACAATGAGCAGTTCTTC.

Many counts were recorded for this clonotype. The genes are TRBV7-2 and TRBJ2-5; 8 nucleotides match TRBD2. J lost 2 bases, V lost 3 bases, and 5 bases had no gene match. The CDR3 is 15 amino acids. CDR1 is SGHTA and CDR2 is FQGNSA in the germline V gene. Here the CDR3 DNA reads TGTGCCAGCAGCTTTTCCGGGACTAGTCAAGAGACCCAGTACTTC. It specifies CASSFSGTSQETQYF.

V usage is TRBV7-2 and J usage is TRBJ2-7, with 11 bases identical to TRBD2. The CDR3 sequence is 15 residues long. V dropped 6 bases and J dropped 6; count of bases not matched to a gene: 10. The germline CDR1 and CDR2 sequences are SGHTA and FQGNSA. CDR3 DNA sequence: TGTGCCAGCAGTCCTACTAGCGGGAGAGCCGGCGAGCAGTACTTC. It translates to CASSPTSGRAGEQYF.

This chain connects TRBV5-1 to TRBJ2-2; 7 nucleotides agree with TRBD2. V was pared by 3 bases and J by 6 bases, with 14 bases of the junction left unmatched. Germline values: CDR1 SGHRS, CDR2 YFSETQ. There are 17 residues in the CDR3. CDR3 coding DNA: TGCGCCAGCAGCTCACAAGAGACTAGCTTTATTCCCGGGGAGCTGTTTTTT. Amino acids: CASSSQETSFIPGELFF.

At least ten counts were recorded for this clonotype. V gene TRBV6-4 combines with J gene TRBJ2-5; a weak D match, TRBD2 (6 bases). The J call may be in error: the DNA end matches TRBJ2-1 better. The length of the CDR3 is 15 residues. Germline CDR1 and CDR2: MRHNA and SNTAGT. The CDR3, as DNA: TGTGCCAGCAGTGAAAACCCGGTCCTGGGGGGTGAGCAGTTCTTC. It yields the protein CASSENPVLGGEQFF.

V is TRBV7-6 and J is TRBJ2-5, with D perhaps TRBD1 or TRBD2 (5 bases each). CDR3 size: 15 residues. V dropped 1 base and J dropped 2 bases, with 11 bases sitting between them. Germline V gene sequence: CDR1 SGHVS, CDR2 FNYEAQ. DNA of the CDR3: TGTGCCAGCAGCTTAGATCTGGGGGTGCAAGAGACCCAGTACTTC. Protein: CASSLDLGVQETQYF.

In its sample, this clonotype was seen a few times. The CDR3, as DNA: TGTGCCAGCAGCGCCCCCTCAATAGTTGGACCATTACACTATGACAATGAGCAGTTCTTC. It is translated as CASSAPSIVGPLHYDNEQFF. The chain is built from TRBV11-1 and TRBJ2-5; the D is unclear. The end of the DNA aligns better with TRBJ2-1, so the J call may be wrong. Germline-derived CDR1 and CDR2 are SGHAT and FQDESV (reference sequence). The CDR3 is made up of 20 amino acids.